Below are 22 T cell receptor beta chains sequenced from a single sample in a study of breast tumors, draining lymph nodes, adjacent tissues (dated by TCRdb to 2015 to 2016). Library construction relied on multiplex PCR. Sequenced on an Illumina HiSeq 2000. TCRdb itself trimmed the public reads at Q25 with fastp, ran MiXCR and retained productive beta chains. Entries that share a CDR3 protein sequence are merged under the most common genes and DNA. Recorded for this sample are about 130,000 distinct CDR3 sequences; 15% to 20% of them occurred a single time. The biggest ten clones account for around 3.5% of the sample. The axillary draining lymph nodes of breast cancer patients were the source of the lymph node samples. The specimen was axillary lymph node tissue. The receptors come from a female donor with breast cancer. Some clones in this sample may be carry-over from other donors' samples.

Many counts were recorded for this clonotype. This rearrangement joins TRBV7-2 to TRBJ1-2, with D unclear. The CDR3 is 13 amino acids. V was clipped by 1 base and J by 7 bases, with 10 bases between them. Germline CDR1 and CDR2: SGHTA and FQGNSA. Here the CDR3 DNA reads TGTGCCAGCAGCTTAGATTTCGGGGTTGGCTACACCTTC. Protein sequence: CASSLDFGVGYTF.

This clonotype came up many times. The CDR3 spells CAISEGQQETQYF. The CDR3 nucleotides read TGTGCCATCAGTGAGGGACAGCAAGAGACCCAGTACTTC. The chain uses TRBV10-3 and TRBJ2-5, with a tentative D call TRBD1 (6 bases). This CDR3 is 13 amino acids long. Germline CDR1 reads ENHRY; CDR2 reads SYGVKD. Trimming shortened V by 2 bases and J by 2 bases, and 6 bases separated the two germline ends.

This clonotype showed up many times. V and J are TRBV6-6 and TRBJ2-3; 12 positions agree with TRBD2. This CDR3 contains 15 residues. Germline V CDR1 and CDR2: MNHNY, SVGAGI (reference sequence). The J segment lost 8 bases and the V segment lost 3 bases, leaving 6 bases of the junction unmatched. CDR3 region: CASSYLAGGGGTQYF. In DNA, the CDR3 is TGTGCCAGCAGTTATCTAGCGGGAGGGGGAGGTACGCAGTATTTT.

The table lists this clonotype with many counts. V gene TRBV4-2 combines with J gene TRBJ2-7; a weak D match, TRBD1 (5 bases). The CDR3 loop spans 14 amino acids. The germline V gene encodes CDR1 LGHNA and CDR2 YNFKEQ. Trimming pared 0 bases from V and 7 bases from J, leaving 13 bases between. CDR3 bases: TGTGCCAGCAGCCAAGAAAAGGGGCGGCGGGAGCAGTACTTC. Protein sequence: CASSQEKGRREQYF.

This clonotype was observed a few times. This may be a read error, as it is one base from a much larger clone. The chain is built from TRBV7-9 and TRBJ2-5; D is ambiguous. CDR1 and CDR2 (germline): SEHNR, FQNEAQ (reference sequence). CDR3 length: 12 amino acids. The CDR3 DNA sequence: TGTGCCAGCAGCCCTGCAAAAGAGGCCCAGTACTTC. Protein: CASSPAKEAQYF.

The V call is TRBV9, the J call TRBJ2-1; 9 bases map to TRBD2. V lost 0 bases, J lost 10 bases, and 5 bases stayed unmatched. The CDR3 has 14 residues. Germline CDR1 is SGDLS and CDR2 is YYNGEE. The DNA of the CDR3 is TGTGCCAGCAGCGTAGGGACTAGCGTGAACGAGCAGTTCTTC. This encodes CASSVGTSVNEQFF.

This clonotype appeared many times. CDR3 DNA sequence: TGTGCCAGCAGTACAAACTGGAATTCACCCCTCCACTTT. Translating it yields CASSTNWNSPLHF. This chain uses TRBV2 with TRBJ1-6; no clear D gene. The CDR3 runs to 13 residues. In germline, CDR1 is SNHLY, CDR2 FYNNEI. V was shortened by 5 bases and J by 7 bases, with 9 bases between the two germline ends.

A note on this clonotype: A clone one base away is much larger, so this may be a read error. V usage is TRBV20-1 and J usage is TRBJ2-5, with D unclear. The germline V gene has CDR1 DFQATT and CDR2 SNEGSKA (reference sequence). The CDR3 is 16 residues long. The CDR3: CSAREVSFQQRETQHF. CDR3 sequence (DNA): TGCAGTGCTAGAGAGGTTTCGTTCCAGCAACGAGAGACCCAGCACTTC.

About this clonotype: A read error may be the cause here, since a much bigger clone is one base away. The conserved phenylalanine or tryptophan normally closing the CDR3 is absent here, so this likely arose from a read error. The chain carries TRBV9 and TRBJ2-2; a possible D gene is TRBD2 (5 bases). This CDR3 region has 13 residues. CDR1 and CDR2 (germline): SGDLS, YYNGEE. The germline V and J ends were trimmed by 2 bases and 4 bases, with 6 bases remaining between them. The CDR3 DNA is TGTGCCAGCAGCGTGGGAGTCACCGGGGAGCTGTTTCTT. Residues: CASSVGVTGELFL.

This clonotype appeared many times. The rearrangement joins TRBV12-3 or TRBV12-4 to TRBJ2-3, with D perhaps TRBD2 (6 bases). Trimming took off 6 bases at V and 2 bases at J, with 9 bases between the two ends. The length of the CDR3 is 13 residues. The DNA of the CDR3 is TGTGCCAGCAGACGCGGGGACACAGATACGCAGTATTTT. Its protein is CASRRGDTDTQYF.

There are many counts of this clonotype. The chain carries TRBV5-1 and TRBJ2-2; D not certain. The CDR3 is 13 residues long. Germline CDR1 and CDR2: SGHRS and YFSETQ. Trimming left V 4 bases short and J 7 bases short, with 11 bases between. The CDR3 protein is CASSPGPGGELFF. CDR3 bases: TGCGCCAGCAGCCCCGGACCAGGCGGGGAGCTGTTTTTT. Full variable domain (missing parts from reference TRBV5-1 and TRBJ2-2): KAGVTQTPRYLIKTRGQQVTLSCSPISGHRSVSWYQQTPGQGLQFLFEYFSETQRNKGNFPGRFSGRQFSNSRSEMNVSTLELGDSALYLCASSPGPGGELFFGEGSRLTVL.

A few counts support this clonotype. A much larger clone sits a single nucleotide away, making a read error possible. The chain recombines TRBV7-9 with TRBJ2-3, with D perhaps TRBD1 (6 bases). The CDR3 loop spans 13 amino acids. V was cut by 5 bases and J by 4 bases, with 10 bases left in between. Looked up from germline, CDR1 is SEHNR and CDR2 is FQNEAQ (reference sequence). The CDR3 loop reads CASSPRQADTQYF. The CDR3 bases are TGTGCCAGCAGCCCCCGACAGGCAGATACGCAGTATTTT.

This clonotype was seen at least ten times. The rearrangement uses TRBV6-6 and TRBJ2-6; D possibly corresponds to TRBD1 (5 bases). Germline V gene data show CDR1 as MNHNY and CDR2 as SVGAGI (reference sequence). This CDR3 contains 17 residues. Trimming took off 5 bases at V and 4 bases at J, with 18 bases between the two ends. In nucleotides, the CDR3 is TGTGCCAGCAGTCTCCTCGGCCTGGGGCCCGGGGCCAACGTCCTGACTTTC. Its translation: CASSLLGLGPGANVLTF.

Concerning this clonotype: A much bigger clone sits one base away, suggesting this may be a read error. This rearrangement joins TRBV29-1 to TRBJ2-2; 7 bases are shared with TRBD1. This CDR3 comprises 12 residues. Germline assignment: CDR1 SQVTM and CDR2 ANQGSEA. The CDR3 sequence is CGVQGYTGELFF. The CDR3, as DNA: TGCGGCGTACAGGGGTACACCGGGGAGCTGTTTTTT.

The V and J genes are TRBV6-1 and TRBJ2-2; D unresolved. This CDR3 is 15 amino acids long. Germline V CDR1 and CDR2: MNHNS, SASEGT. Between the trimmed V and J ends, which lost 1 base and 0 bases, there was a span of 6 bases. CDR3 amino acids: CASSEERPNTGELFF. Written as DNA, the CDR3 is TGTGCCAGCAGTGAAGAGAGACCGAACACCGGGGAGCTGTTTTTT.

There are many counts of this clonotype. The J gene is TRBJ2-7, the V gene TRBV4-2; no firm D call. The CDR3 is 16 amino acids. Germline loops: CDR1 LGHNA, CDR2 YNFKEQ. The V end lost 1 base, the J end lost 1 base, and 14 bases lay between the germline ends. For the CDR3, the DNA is TGTGCCAGCAGCCAAGTGGCCAGAAGTTTTTCCTACGAGCAGTACTTC. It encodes CASSQVARSFSYEQYF.

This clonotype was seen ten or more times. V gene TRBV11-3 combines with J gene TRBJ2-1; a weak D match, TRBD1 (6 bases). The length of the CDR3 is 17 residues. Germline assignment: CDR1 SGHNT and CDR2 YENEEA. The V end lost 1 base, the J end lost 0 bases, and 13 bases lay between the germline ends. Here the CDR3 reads CASSLGQDTSSYNEQFF. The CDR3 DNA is TGTGCCAGCAGCTTAGGACAGGACACCAGCTCCTACAATGAGCAGTTCTTC.

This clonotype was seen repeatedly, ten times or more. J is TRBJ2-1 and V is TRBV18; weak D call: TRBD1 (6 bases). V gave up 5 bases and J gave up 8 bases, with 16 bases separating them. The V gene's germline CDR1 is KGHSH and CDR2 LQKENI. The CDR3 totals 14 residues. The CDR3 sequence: CASSSYRESDEQFF. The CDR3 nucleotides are TGTGCCAGCTCATCATACAGGGAGAGCGATGAGCAGTTCTTC. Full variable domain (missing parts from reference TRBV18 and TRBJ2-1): NAGVMQNPRHLVRRRGQEARLRCSPMKGHSHVYWYRQLPEEGLKFMVYLQKENIIDESGMPKERFSAEFPKEGPSILRIQQVVRGDSAAYFCASSSYRESDEQFFGPGTRLTVL.

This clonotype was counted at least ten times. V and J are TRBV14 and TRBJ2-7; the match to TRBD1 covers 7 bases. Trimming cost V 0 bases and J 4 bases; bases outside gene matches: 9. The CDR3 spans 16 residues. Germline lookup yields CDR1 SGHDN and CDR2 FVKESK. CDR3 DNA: TGTGCCAGCAGCCAAGATGTAAACAGGGGTAAGTACGAGCAGTACTTC. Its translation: CASSQDVNRGKYEQYF.

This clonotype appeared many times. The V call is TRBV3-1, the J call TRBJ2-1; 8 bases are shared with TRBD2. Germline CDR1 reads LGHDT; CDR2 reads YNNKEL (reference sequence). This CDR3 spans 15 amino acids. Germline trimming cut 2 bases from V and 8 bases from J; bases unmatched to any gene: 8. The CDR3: CASSQFGSGGYEQFF. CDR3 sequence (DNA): TGTGCCAGCAGCCAATTCGGGAGCGGGGGATATGAGCAGTTCTTC.

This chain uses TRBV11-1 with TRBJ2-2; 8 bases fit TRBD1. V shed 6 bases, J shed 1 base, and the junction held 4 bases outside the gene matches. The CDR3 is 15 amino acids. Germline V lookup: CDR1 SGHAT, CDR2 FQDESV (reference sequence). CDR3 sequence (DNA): TGTGCCAGCAGTGTGGGGACAGGGAACACCGGGGAGCTGTTTTTT. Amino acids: CASSVGTGNTGELFF.

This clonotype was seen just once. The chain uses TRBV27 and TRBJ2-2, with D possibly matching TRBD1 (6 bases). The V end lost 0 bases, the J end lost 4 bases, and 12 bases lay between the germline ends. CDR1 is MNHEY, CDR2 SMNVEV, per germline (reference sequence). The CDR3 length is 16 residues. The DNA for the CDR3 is TGTGCCAGCAGTTTATCCAGGGGATCGAGCACCGGGGAGCTGTTTTTT. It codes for CASSLSRGSSTGELFF.